Listed here are 21 T cell receptor beta chains from one sample, sequenced in a study of control samples from healthy donors and cancer patients. Sequenced by immunoSEQ multiplex PCR; TCRdb stores in-frame clones only, minus some. The sample shows some 150,000 clones, 75% to 95% of them seen only once. Sequenced input: blood. The receptor set was obtained from a woman between 25 and 40 years old in good health.

The CDR3 coding sequence is TGTGCCAGCAGTCCCGTTTTGGGTGGCTACACCTTC. This translates into CASSPVLGGYTF. This chain connects TRBV12-3 or TRBV12-4 to TRBJ1-2; D remains unclear. CDR3 length equals 12 residues. V was pared by 5 bases and J by 7 bases, with 11 bases between.

J is TRBJ1-2 and V is TRBV7-9; weak D call: TRBD1 (5 bases). This CDR3 comprises 14 residues. V was shortened by 1 base and J by 7 bases, with 13 bases between the two germline ends. Germline loops: CDR1 SEHNR, CDR2 FQNEAQ (reference sequence). The CDR3 sequence: CASSLEGQVSGYTF. CDR3 bases: TGTGCCAGCAGCTTAGAGGGGCAGGTCTCTGGCTACACCTTC.

V is TRBV25-1 and J is TRBJ1-6; 7 positions match TRBD1. Germline V gene sequence: CDR1 MGHDK, CDR2 SYGVNS. This CDR3 contains 13 residues. Losses at the gene ends were 9 bases for V and 2 bases for J; bases not matched to a gene: 1. CDR3 in amino acids: CASTGAYNSPLHF. CDR3 DNA sequence: TGTGCCAGTACAGGGGCCTATAATTCACCCCTCCACTTT.

This clone was detected only a few times. The V and J genes are TRBV5-1 and TRBJ2-1; 10 bases agree with TRBD2. Germline assignment: CDR1 SGHRS and CDR2 YFSETQ. CDR3 length: 14 amino acids. V shed 3 bases, J shed 8 bases, and the junction held 5 bases outside the gene matches. CDR3 sequence: CASSSSGGAHEQFF. CDR3 DNA sequence: TGCGCCAGCAGCTCAAGCGGGGGGGCCCATGAGCAGTTCTTC.

V is TRBV9 and J is TRBJ2-2; TRBD1 might be the D (5 bases). Germline V gene lookup returns CDR1 SGDLS and CDR2 YYNGEE. V dropped 4 bases and J dropped 3 bases, with 10 bases sitting between them. The CDR3 spans 14 residues. The CDR3 DNA reads TGTGCCAGCAGCCCCCAGGGTGACACCGGGGAGCTGTTTTTT. It encodes CASSPQGDTGELFF.

The chain carries TRBV5-4 and TRBJ2-5, with 9 bases fitting TRBD2. This CDR3 is built from 16 residues. CDR1 SGHNT and CDR2 YYREEE come from the germline V gene (reference sequence). J lost 2 bases, V lost 4 bases, and 9 bases had no gene match. This chain's CDR3 is CASSPQPLAGQETQYF. The CDR3, as DNA: TGTGCCAGCAGCCCTCAACCCCTAGCGGGACAAGAGACCCAGTACTTC.

The chain couples TRBV29-1 to TRBJ2-7, with TRBD1 matching over 8 bases. Trimming at V came to 5 bases and at J to 3 bases, leaving 0 bases not matched to a gene. The CDR3 is made up of 11 amino acids. Per the germline V gene, CDR1 is SQVTM and CDR2 is ANQGSEA. The CDR3 coding sequence is TGCAGCGTTACAGGGGGCTACGAGCAGTACTTC. Translation: CSVTGGYEQYF.

The J gene is TRBJ2-2, the V gene TRBV5-6, with 9 bases lining up with TRBD1. V was pared by 7 bases and J by 2 bases, with 6 bases of the junction left unmatched. Germline values: CDR1 SGHDT, CDR2 YYEEEE. The CDR3 is 15 amino acids. The CDR3 region has the DNA TGTGCCAGCGGCACAGGGGGCGACAACACCGGGGAGCTGTTTTTT. Its translation is CASGTGGDNTGELFF.

J is TRBJ1-6 and V is TRBV20-1; D is unclear. Germline V CDR1 and CDR2: DFQATT, SNEGSKA (reference sequence). V lost 3 bases to trimming and J lost 7 bases, with 10 bases between them. This CDR3 spans 13 amino acids. The DNA for the CDR3 is TGCAGTGCTAGTAGGGATTCGAATTCACCCCTCCACTTT. Translated, it gives CSASRDSNSPLHF.

J is TRBJ2-5 and V is TRBV25-1; D gene unclear. Trimming cost V 1 base and J 4 bases, with 4 bases left between them. The CDR3 contains 12 residues. Germline V gene lookup returns CDR1 MGHDK and CDR2 SYGVNS. Here the CDR3 reads CASSEFRETQYF. CDR3 in DNA: TGTGCCAGCAGTGAATTTAGAGAGACCCAGTACTTC.

This clone was picked up one time. The chain links TRBV28 to TRBJ2-7; unclear D gene. Germline assignment: CDR1 MDHEN and CDR2 SYDVKM. V lost 5 bases and J lost 4, with 6 bases in between. CDR3 length equals 11 residues. CDR3 in amino acids: CASSEVYEQYF. CDR3 nucleotide sequence: TGTGCCAGCAGTGAAGTATACGAGCAGTACTTC.

The genes are TRBV4-2 and TRBJ2-3, with TRBD2 matching over 11 bases. V lost 1 base, J lost 0 bases, and 3 bases stayed unmatched. CDR3 length equals 17 residues. Germline values: CDR1 LGHNA, CDR2 YNFKEQ. Here the CDR3 DNA reads TGTGCCAGCAGCCAAGTTAGGACTAGCGGGAGCACAGATACGCAGTATTTT. Residues: CASSQVRTSGSTDTQYF.

The V call is TRBV23-1, the J call TRBJ1-6; D is perhaps TRBD1 (5 bases). TRBV23-1 is an ORF, with its function uncertain. This CDR3 has 14 amino acids. The V and J ends lost 3 bases and 6 bases respectively, with 9 bases between them. DNA for the CDR3: TGCGCCAGCAGTCACGGCAGGGTTAATTCACCCCTCCACTTT. It yields the protein CASSHGRVNSPLHF.

The chain links TRBV30 to TRBJ1-1, with 9 positions matching TRBD1. Per the germline V gene, CDR1 is GTSNPN and CDR2 is SVGIG (reference sequence). V trimming: 3 bases; J trimming: 1 base; junction bases outside the gene matches: 0. The CDR3 spans 13 residues. The CDR3 reads CAWRTGGNTEAFF. CDR3 nucleotides: TGTGCCTGGAGGACAGGGGGGAACACTGAAGCTTTCTTT.

The chain combines TRBV19 with TRBJ1-6; a possible D gene is TRBD1 (5 bases). This CDR3 has 15 amino acids. V was clipped by 1 base and J by 7 bases, with 11 bases between them. CDR1 is LNHDA and CDR2 is SQIVND in the germline V gene (reference sequence). CDR3 DNA sequence: TGTGCCAGTAGTATAGGACAGTGGGGGAATTCACCCCTCCACTTT. It specifies CASSIGQWGNSPLHF.

The CDR3 region has the DNA TGTGCCAGCAGCTCCGGGACTAGTGGGCGTACGCAGTATTTT. Translated, it gives CASSSGTSGRTQYF. This chain links TRBV7-2 with TRBJ2-3; TRBD2 aligns across 8 bases. This CDR3 is 14 amino acids long. V was pared by 4 bases and J by 8 bases, with 8 bases of the junction left unmatched. From germline, CDR1 is SGHTA and CDR2 FQGNSA.

The chain links TRBV9 to TRBJ2-5, with 8 bases fitting TRBD2. The CDR3 runs to 14 residues. V lost 0 bases and J lost 5; bases outside the gene matches: 3. CDR1 is SGDLS, CDR2 YYNGEE, per germline. CDR3 coding DNA: TGTGCCAGCAGCGTAGCGGGAGGGGATGAGACCCAGTACTTC. This gives the protein CASSVAGGDETQYF. The entire variable domain, with the rest obtained from reference TRBV9 and TRBJ2-5, is as follows: DSGVTQTPKHLITATGQRVTLRCSPRSGDLSVYWYQQSLDQGLQFLIQYYNGEERAKGNILERFSAQQFPDLHSELNLSSLELGDSALYFCASSVAGGDETQYFGPGTRLLVL.

The chain couples TRBV24-1 to TRBJ2-5, with 9 bases aligning to TRBD1. CDR3 length: 15 residues. Looked up from germline, CDR1 is KGHDR and CDR2 is SFDVKD. Trimming removed 4 bases from V and 1 base from J; junction bases left unmatched: 3. In nucleotides, the CDR3 is TGTGCCACCAGTGAACCGACAGGGGGCCAAGAGACCCAGTACTTC. It translates to CATSEPTGGQETQYF.

Here the CDR3 reads CASSLSGQGYGYTF. The CDR3 bases are TGTGCCAGCAGCTTGAGTGGACAGGGTTATGGCTACACCTTC. The chain employs TRBV5-4 and TRBJ1-2, with 8 bases lining up with TRBD1. Germline V gene sequence: CDR1 SGHNT, CDR2 YYREEE (reference sequence). V shed 1 base, J shed 5 bases, and the junction held 4 bases outside the gene matches. This CDR3 has 14 amino acids. Using reference TRBV5-4 and TRBJ1-2 for the parts outside the CDR3, the full variable domain is ETGVTQSPTHLIKTRGQQVTLRCSSQSGHNTVSWYQQALGQGPQFIFQYYREEENGRGNFPPRFSGLQFPNYSSELNVNALELDDSALYLCASSLSGQGYGYTFGSGTRLTVV.

V usage is TRBV5-1 and J usage is TRBJ1-4, with D unclear. The CDR3 runs 14 residues. CDR1 and CDR2 from the germline V gene are SGHRS and YFSETQ. V lost 4 bases and J lost 0, with 7 bases in between. CDR3 nucleotides: TGCGCCAGCAGCCCCCGGGCAACTAATGAAAAACTGTTTTTT. The encoded protein is CASSPRATNEKLFF.

The chain couples TRBV11-3 to TRBJ2-1; 9 bases are a match to TRBD2. Germline-derived CDR1 and CDR2 are SGHNT and YENEEA. This CDR3 is 15 amino acids long. J lost 5 bases, V lost 0 bases, and 2 bases had no gene match. The DNA for the CDR3 is TGTGCCAGCAGCTTAGAAGCGGGGGGCGACAATGAGCAGTTCTTC. It is translated as CASSLEAGGDNEQFF.